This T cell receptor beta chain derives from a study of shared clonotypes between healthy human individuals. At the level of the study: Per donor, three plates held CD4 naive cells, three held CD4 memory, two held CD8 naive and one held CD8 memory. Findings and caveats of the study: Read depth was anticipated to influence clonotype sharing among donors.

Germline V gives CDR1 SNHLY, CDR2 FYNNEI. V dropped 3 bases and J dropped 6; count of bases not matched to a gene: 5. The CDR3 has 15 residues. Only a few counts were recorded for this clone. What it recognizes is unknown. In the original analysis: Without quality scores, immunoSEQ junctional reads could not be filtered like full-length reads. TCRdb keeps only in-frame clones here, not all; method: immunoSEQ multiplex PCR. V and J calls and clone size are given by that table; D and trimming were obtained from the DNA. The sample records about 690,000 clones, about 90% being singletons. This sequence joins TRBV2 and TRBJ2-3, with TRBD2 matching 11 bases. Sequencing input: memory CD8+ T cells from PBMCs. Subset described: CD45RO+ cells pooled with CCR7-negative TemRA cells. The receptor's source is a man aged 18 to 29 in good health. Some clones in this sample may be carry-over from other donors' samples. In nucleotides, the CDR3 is TGTGCCAGCAGTGAGAGGACTAGCGGGTGGGATACGCAGTATTTT. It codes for CASSERTSGWDTQYF.